This T cell receptor (beta chain) was found in a study of siplizumab effects on memory and regulatory T cells (dated by TCRdb to about 2019). Turning to the overall study: The effect of the anti-CD2 antibody siplizumab on alloreactive T-cell subsets was examined in allogeneic mixed lymphocyte reactions constructed from human PBMCs. What the work shows at the level of the full study, not this receptor alone: Of the alloreactive CD4+ clones that could be mapped, the Treg-derived share averaged about 70% with siplizumab compared with under 35% in control reactions. Because sequences below about 10^-5 frequency were poorly captured, only a minor fraction of alloreactive clones could be mapped to unstimulated subsets. Unstimulated naive T cells appeared more diverse than memory T cells, and naive cells seemed to contribute substantially to the alloresponse. The cumulative frequency of alloreactive sequences traceable to unstimulated CD4+ memory T cells was significantly reduced by siplizumab. A naive or memory phenotype could not be assigned to roughly 75-95% of proliferating CD4+ or CD8+ clones. Whether proliferating Tregs from siplizumab cultures were suppressive was not functionally confirmed.

CDR1 and CDR2 are drawn from the germline V gene: MNHEY, SVGAGI. Its CDR3 holds 15 amino acids, cysteine through phenylalanine. The only DNA kept is the CDR3, 45 bases in frame from the first base. At the junction V is shortened by 2 bases and J by 11 bases; bases outside the gene matches: 11. Sorted unstimulated T cells and proliferating T cells recovered from mixed lymphocyte reactions were subjected to TCRbeta CDR3 sequencing. Fresh whole blood from about 11 HLA-typed healthy donors was used as the source from which PBMCs were isolated. Unstimulated CD4+ regulatory T cells were FACS-sorted to map the origin of alloreactive clones. A note on this clone: The antigen it binds to is not known. Base qualities are not recorded, but no much larger clone differs from it by a single base.

Libraries were prepared through the immunoSEQ multiplex PCR assay. Each sample had some 94,000 TCR templates assayed by the deep sequencing platform. Genomic DNA extracted from sorted T cells was the material used for TCRbeta CDR3 sequencing. Under the source paper's analysis protocol: Clonal analysis of TCRbeta CDR3 data was done in the R programming language. Alloreactive CD4+ and CD8+ clones were defined by comparing unstimulated samples with post-reaction CFSE-low samples. By matching sequences to the repertoires of sorted unstimulated Treg and non-Treg cells, each alloreactive CD4+ clone was assigned a regulatory or non-regulatory origin. Not all clones reach the TCRdb copy of this immuneACCESS table, which keeps in-frame sequences only. Checked studies attribute under half of the gap to unresolved V genes and leave the rest unexplained. That table furnishes V, J and clone size, whereas the DNA furnished D and trimming. The sample includes about 99,000 clones, with about 93% observed a single time. Approximately 0.67% of the sample is held by the ten biggest clonotypes.

The sequence derives from a human donor in good health. The receptor chain draws on TRBV6-5 and TRBJ2-5, with 10 bases in between that match TRBD1. Material for sequencing was Tregs sorted from blood. The nucleotide sequence reads as follows: TGTGCCAGCAGTTACATTGGGACAGGGGCGAGGGAGCAGTACTTC. It translates as CASSYIGTGAREQYF.